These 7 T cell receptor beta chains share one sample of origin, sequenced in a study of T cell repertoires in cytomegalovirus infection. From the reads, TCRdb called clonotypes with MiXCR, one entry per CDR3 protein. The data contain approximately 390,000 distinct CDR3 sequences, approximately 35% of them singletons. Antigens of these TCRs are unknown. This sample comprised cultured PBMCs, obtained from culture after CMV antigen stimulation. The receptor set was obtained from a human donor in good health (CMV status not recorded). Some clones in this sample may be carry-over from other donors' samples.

The CDR3 here is CASSGTSGTYEQYV. The DNA of the CDR3 is TGTGCCAGCAGTGGGACTAGCGGGACCTACGAGCAGTACGTC. The chain combines TRBV6-2 or TRBV6-3 with TRBJ2-7; 13 positions match TRBD2. Germline V gene sequence: CDR1 MNHEY, CDR2 SVGEGT. V gave up 5 bases and J gave up 2 bases; unmatched junction bases: 0. There are 14 residues in the CDR3.

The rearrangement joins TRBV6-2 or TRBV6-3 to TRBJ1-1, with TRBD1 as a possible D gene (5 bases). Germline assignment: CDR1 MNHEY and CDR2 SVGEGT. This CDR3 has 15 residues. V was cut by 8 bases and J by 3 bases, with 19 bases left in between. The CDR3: CASGRDPEADTEAFF. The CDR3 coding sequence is TGTGCCAGCGGGCGGGACCCCGAGGCGGACACTGAAGCTTTCTTT.

CDR3 region: CASSPSGLREQFF. The CDR3 nucleotides read TGTGCCAGCAGTCCCAGTGGGCTAAGGGAGCAGTTCTTC. The rearrangement links TRBV6-5 to TRBJ2-1; D call uncertain. This CDR3 is 13 amino acids long. The V gene's germline CDR1 is MNHEY and CDR2 SVGAGI. Trimming stripped 5 bases from V and 10 bases from J, with 15 bases between.

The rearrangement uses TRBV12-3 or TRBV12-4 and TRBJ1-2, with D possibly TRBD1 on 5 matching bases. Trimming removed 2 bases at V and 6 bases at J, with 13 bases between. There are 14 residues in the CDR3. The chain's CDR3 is CASSLLRRGDGYTF. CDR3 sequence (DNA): TGTGCCAGCAGTTTACTCCGACGAGGGGATGGCTACACCTTC.

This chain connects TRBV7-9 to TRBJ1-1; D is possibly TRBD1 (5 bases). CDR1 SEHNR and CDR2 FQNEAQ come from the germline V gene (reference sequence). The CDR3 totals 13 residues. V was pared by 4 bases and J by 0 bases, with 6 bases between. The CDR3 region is CASSWGLNTEAFF. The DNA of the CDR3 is TGTGCCAGCAGCTGGGGACTGAACACTGAAGCTTTCTTT.

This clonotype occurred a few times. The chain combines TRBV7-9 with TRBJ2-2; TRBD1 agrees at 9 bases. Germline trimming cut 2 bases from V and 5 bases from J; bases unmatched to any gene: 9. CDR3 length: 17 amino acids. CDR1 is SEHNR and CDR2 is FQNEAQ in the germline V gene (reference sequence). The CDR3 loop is CASSLSDRGSGTGELFF. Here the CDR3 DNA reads TGTGCCAGCAGCTTATCCGACAGGGGGTCCGGAACCGGGGAGCTGTTTTTT.

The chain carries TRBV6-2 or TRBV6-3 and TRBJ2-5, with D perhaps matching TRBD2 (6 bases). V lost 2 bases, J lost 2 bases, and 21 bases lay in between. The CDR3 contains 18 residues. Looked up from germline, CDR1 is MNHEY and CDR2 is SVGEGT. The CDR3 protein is CASSYPTASAIRQETQYF. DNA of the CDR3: TGTGCCAGCAGTTACCCGACCGCTAGCGCAATCCGGCAAGAGACCCAGTACTTC.